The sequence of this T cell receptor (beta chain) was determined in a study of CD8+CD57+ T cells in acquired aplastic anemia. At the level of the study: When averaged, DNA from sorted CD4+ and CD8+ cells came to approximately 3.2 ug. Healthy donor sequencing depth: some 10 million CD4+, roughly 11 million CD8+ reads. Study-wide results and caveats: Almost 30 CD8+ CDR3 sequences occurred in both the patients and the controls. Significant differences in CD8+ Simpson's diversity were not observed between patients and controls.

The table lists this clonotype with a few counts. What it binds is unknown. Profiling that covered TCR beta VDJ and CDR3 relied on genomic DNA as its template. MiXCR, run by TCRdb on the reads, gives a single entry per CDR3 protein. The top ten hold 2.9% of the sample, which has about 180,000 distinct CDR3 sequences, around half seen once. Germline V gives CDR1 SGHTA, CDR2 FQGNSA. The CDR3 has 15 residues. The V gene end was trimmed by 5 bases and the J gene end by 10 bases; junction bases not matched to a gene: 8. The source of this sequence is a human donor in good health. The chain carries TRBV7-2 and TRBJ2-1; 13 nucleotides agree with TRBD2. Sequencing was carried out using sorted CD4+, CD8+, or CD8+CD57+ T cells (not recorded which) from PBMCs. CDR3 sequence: CASSRWTSGSKEQFF. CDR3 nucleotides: TGTGCCAGCAGCCGCTGGACTAGCGGGAGTAAGGAGCAGTTCTTC.